Here is one TCR beta chain with its context. The target antigen is unknown. The sample comes from a study of OX40 agonist ivuxolimab in advanced cancers. In the study overall: Dose-escalation subjects each had hepatocellular carcinoma, melanoma, renal cell or head and neck cancer. A partial response was reached by three patients: one with hepatocellular carcinoma and two with cutaneous melanoma. The study's findings and limits: There was clonal expansion of CD4+ and CD8+ blood T cells by week 6 at 0.1 to 3.0 mg/kg.

TCRdb keeps only in-frame clones here, not all; method: immunoSEQ multiplex PCR. The data contain 40,000 to 45,000 clones, around 90% of them singletons. There are 13 residues in the CDR3. Germline V lookup: CDR1 MRHNA, CDR2 SNTAGT. V lost 3 bases, J lost 9 bases, and 12 bases lay in between. Autoimmune disease history or systemic immunosuppression led to patient exclusion. Sequences were derived from CD4+ or CD8+ T cells sorted from blood, sampled in a trial of the OX40 agonist ivuxolimab. This receptor was obtained from an adult with an advanced solid tumor such as melanoma, head and neck, liver or kidney cancer. The rearrangement uses TRBV6-4 and TRBJ1-5; the D is unclear. The CDR3 reads CASSEDRWGPQHF. The CDR3 region has the DNA TGTGCCAGCAGTGAGGACCGCTGGGGGCCCCAGCATTTT.